Here is one T cell receptor beta chain with its context. Its antigen is unidentified. A second PCR of 7 to 11 cycles used a sample-barcoded 5' primer and a J-beta primer mix. TCRdb called the 5' RACE reads again in MiXCR, with one record for every CDR3 protein. The sample consists of over 600,000 distinct CDR3 sequences, 46% of them appearing once. This specimen comes from a study of blood T cells in healthy people across ages. Study-level findings and limits: In long-lived donors, naive CD4+ cell counts and diversity exceeded those of aged donors.

Sequenced sample: blood. This TCR derives from a man of 80 years or more in good health.

This CDR3 is CASSLVRDFPNEKLFF. Here the CDR3 DNA reads TGTGCCAGCAGCTTAGTTCGGGACTTCCCTAATGAAAAACTGTTTTTT. The gene calls are TRBV7-9 and TRBJ1-4; tentatively, D is TRBD1 (5 bases). V was pared by 1 base and J by 3 bases, with 12 bases between. CDR1 is SEHNR, CDR2 FQNEAQ, per germline (reference sequence). The CDR3 contains 16 residues.